What follows are 5 T cell receptor beta chains derived from one specimen sequenced in a study of blood T cell repertoires in COVID-19. The repertoire was sequenced with immunoSEQ multiplex PCR; TCRdb's copy has only in-frame clones and lacks some. The sample lists around 100,000 clones; about four fifths were seen once. Sequenced sample: peripheral blood. These receptors all come from a man aged 40-49 years with active or convalescent COVID-19.

This clone was detected only once. V and J are TRBV12-2 and TRBJ2-5; TRBD1 is taken as the D call from the table, unchecked against the DNA. TRBV12-2 is tagged as a pseudogene. This CDR3 is 16 amino acids long. The CDR3 reads CASRLGPGQGWETQYF. The CDR3 nucleotides read TGTGCAAGTCGCTTGGGGCCGGGACAGGGTTGGGAGACCCAGTACTTC.

This chain links TRBV6-2 or TRBV6-3 with TRBJ2-7, with D possibly TRBD1 on 5 matching bases. The length of the CDR3 is 19 residues. Germline assignment: CDR1 MNHEY and CDR2 SVGEGT. Trimming left V 4 bases short and J 2 bases short, with 27 bases between. The CDR3 DNA sequence: TGTGCCAGCAGTTCGGCCCCCCTACGGACATTTCGATTCGCCTACGAGCAGTACTTC. It translates to CASSSAPLRTFRFAYEQYF.

The gene calls are TRBV11-1 and TRBJ1-1; D not certain. Germline CDR1 SGHAT, CDR2 FQDESV (reference sequence). The CDR3 length is 15 residues. The V and J ends lost 3 bases and 0 bases respectively, with 11 bases between them. The CDR3 DNA sequence: TGTGCCAGCAGCTTTCGGTTAGCAATGAACACTGAAGCTTTCTTT. It is translated as CASSFRLAMNTEAFF.

J is TRBJ1-3 and V is TRBV6-6; D unresolved. The germline V gene has CDR1 MNHNY and CDR2 SVGAGI (reference sequence). V was pared by 2 bases and J by 2 bases, with 7 bases between. The CDR3 loop spans 14 amino acids. The CDR3: CASSYPSAGNTIYF. The CDR3 nucleotides are TGTGCCAGCAGTTACCCCTCGGCTGGAAACACCATATATTTT.

The gene calls are TRBV19 and TRBJ1-1; TRBD1 is a possible D gene (6 bases). V was trimmed by 3 bases and J by 10 bases, leaving 15 bases between them. CDR1 is LNHDA, CDR2 SQIVND, per germline (reference sequence). The CDR3 contains 13 residues. Written as DNA, the CDR3 is TGTGCCAGTAGTATCACCGGGCCAGGGGTAGCTTTCTTT. Translated, it gives CASSITGPGVAFF.